This T cell receptor (beta chain) was sequenced in a study of blood T cell repertoires in COVID-19. Method: immunoSEQ multiplex PCR; TCRdb's copy keeps in-frame clones and lacks some. The top ten hold 9.5% of the sample, which has around 330,000 clones, about 88% seen once. Only a few counts were recorded for this clone. The CDR3 loop spans 13 amino acids. The ends lost 2 bases at V and 8 bases at J; junction bases unmatched: 2. Germline V lookup: CDR1 SGHAT, CDR2 FQNNGV. This sequence joins TRBV11-2 and TRBJ1-4, with 7 bases identical to TRBD1. The specimen was PBMCs or T cells enriched from blood (not recorded which). The TCR originated in a woman in her thirties or forties who had recovered from COVID-19. In nucleotides, the CDR3 is TGTGCCAGCAGCTTAATGACAGGGGAAAAACTGTTTTTT. Translation gives CASSLMTGEKLFF.